Below, 22 T cell receptor beta chains from the same sample are listed, as sequenced in a study of shared clonotypes between healthy human individuals. TCRdb's table, derived via immunoSEQ multiplex PCR, lists solely in-frame clones and lacks some. The sample holds roughly 1,100,000 clones, around 74% seen once. The sequenced sample was memory CD4+ T cells sorted from blood. Noted subset: CD45RA-negative fraction. These receptors came from a man aged 18-30 years in good health.

CDR3 amino acids: CASTKGANYGYTF. The CDR3 bases are TGTGCCAGCACTAAGGGGGCGAACTATGGCTACACCTTC. The chain links TRBV2 to TRBJ1-2; TRBD1 agrees at 7 bases. CDR1 and CDR2 from the germline V gene are SNHLY and FYNNEI. The CDR3 has 13 amino acids. The V segment lost 7 bases and the J segment 2 bases; nucleotides outside the gene matches: 4.

The chain employs TRBV5-6 and TRBJ2-5; TRBD1 aligns across 9 bases. This CDR3 has 15 residues. Germline-derived CDR1 and CDR2 are SGHDT and YYEEEE. Losses at the gene ends were 0 bases for V and 5 bases for J; bases not matched to a gene: 5. The CDR3 DNA follows: TGTGCCAGCAGCTTGGGCGGACAGGGGTACGAGACCCAGTACTTC. This codes for CASSLGGQGYETQYF.

The sample holds one count of this clone. V is TRBV10-2 and J is TRBJ2-3; 10 bases line up with TRBD2. Germline loops: CDR1 WSHSY, CDR2 SAAADI. J gave up 5 bases and V 3 bases, and 5 bases lay outside the gene matches. There are 15 residues in the CDR3. The CDR3, as DNA: TGCGCCAGCAGTGATCAGCGGGGGGGTGTAGATACGCAGTATTTT. Its translation: CASSDQRGGVDTQYF.

This clone was observed a single time. Here the CDR3 DNA reads TGCGCCAGCAGCCGCAGCGGGGGCTTCACAGATACGCAGTATTTT. The encoded protein is CASSRSGGFTDTQYF. The chain couples TRBV5-1 to TRBJ2-3; 8 positions agree with TRBD2. The V and J ends lost 4 bases and 2 bases, in that order; junction bases with no gene match: 6. The CDR3 runs to 15 residues. CDR1 is SGHRS and CDR2 is YFSETQ in the germline V gene.

J is TRBJ2-7 and V is TRBV28; tentative D call: TRBD1 (5 bases). The germline gives CDR1 MDHEN, CDR2 SYDVKM. Trimming took 1 base from V and 10 from J, leaving 8 bases between them. This CDR3 is 11 amino acids long. Here the CDR3 DNA reads TGTGCCAGCAGTTTATCTACAGGCCAGTACTTC. Its translation is CASSLSTGQYF.

The chain carries TRBV5-1 and TRBJ2-5; TRBD2 aligns across 7 bases. V shed 2 bases and J 5 bases; nucleotides not matched to a gene: 6. There are 14 residues in the CDR3. The germline V gene has CDR1 SGHRS and CDR2 YFSETQ. CDR3 in amino acids: CASSLLRRGETQYF. In nucleotides, the CDR3 is TGCGCCAGCAGCTTACTTCGGCGGGGGGAGACCCAGTACTTC.

The rearrangement joins TRBV5-8 to TRBJ2-5, with a weak D call TRBD2 (7 bases). V was trimmed by 1 base and J by 7 bases, leaving 17 bases between them. The CDR3 contains 15 residues. Germline V gene lookup returns CDR1 SGHTS and CDR2 YDEGEE. The chain's CDR3 is CASSLFAGAGRTQYF. CDR3 DNA: TGTGCCAGCAGCTTGTTCGCGGGGGCCGGCCGGACCCAGTACTTC.

The chain has TRBV18 and TRBJ1-4, with TRBD1 as a possible D gene (6 bases). Germline values: CDR1 KGHSH, CDR2 LQKENI. The V end lost 0 bases, the J end lost 3 bases, and 14 bases lay between the germline ends. The CDR3 is 17 residues long. The CDR3 coding sequence is TGTGCCAGCTCACCACCGGGGGCGGTATCTGCTAATGAAAAACTGTTTTTT. As protein: CASSPPGAVSANEKLFF.

The chain uses TRBV7-9 and TRBJ2-3; 11 bases agree with TRBD1. The CDR3 spans 15 residues. From germline, CDR1 is SEHNR and CDR2 FQNEAQ (reference sequence). With 4 bases clipped from V and 9 bases from J, the junction kept 9 bases outside the gene matches. The CDR3 DNA reads TGTGCCAGCAGCTCCGGGGACAGGGGGATGGGCACGCAGTATTTT. As protein: CASSSGDRGMGTQYF.

The chain is built from TRBV30 and TRBJ1-5; D is undetermined. In germline, CDR1 is GTSNPN, CDR2 SVGIG (reference sequence). CDR3 length equals 13 residues. The V end was cut by 3 bases, the J end by 3 bases, with 9 bases between. As DNA, the CDR3 is TGTGCCTGGAGCCCTGGGGTCAATCAGCCCCAGCATTTT. It yields the protein CAWSPGVNQPQHF. Drawing the rest from reference TRBV30 and TRBJ1-5, the complete variable domain is SQTIHQWPATLVQPVGSPLSLECTVEGTSNPNLYWYRQAAGRGLQLLFYSVGIGQISSEVPQNLSASRPQDRQFILSSKKLLLSDSGFYLCAWSPGVNQPQHFGDGTRLSIL.

The gene calls are TRBV13 and TRBJ2-5; 13 nucleotides align to TRBD2. The CDR3 runs to 17 residues. V gave up 6 bases and J gave up 5 bases; unmatched junction bases: 12. In germline, CDR1 is PRHDT, CDR2 FYEKMQ (reference sequence). Here the CDR3 DNA reads TGTGCCAGCAGTTCTACCCTCGGGACTAGCGGGGCTGAGACCCAGTACTTC. It translates to CASSSTLGTSGAETQYF.

The chain couples TRBV5-1 to TRBJ2-1; D is unresolved. Per the germline V gene, CDR1 is SGHRS and CDR2 is YFSETQ. Trimming stripped 1 base from V and 8 bases from J, with 4 bases between. This CDR3 has 11 amino acids. The CDR3 DNA is TGCGCCAGCAGCTTGTTCGATGAGCAGTTCTTC. Its translation is CASSLFDEQFF. The full variable domain, its missing parts supplied by reference TRBV5-1 and TRBJ2-1, is KAGVTQTPRYLIKTRGQQVTLSCSPISGHRSVSWYQQTPGQGLQFLFEYFSETQRNKGNFPGRFSGRQFSNSRSEMNVSTLELGDSALYLCASSLFDEQFFGPGTRLTVL.

A single count supports this clone. This chain connects TRBV7-2 to TRBJ1-2, with 10 positions matching TRBD1. Germline values: CDR1 SGHTA, CDR2 FQGNSA. V trimming: 5 bases; J trimming: 8 bases; junction bases outside the gene matches: 11. The CDR3 spans 15 residues. DNA of the CDR3: TGTGCCAGCAGCGGGGCCCGACAGGGGGCAAAGGGCTACACCTTC. Residues: CASSGARQGAKGYTF.

The chain joins TRBV21-1 to TRBJ2-5. TRBV21-1 is a pseudogene segment. The CDR3 runs 13 residues. CDR3 sequence: CASSTRLGETQYF. The CDR3 DNA sequence: TGTGCCAGCAGCACCAGACTGGGGGAGACCCAGTACTTC.

The chain uses TRBV9 and TRBJ2-3; 14 nucleotides match TRBD2. CDR3 length: 20 amino acids. Germline CDR1 and CDR2: SGDLS and YYNGEE. Germline trimming cut 4 bases from V and 3 bases from J; bases unmatched to any gene: 16. The CDR3 reads CASSTYTPGTSGGGTDTQYF. For the CDR3, the DNA is TGTGCCAGCAGCACTTACACGCCCGGGACTAGCGGGGGTGGAACAGATACGCAGTATTTT.

The gene calls are TRBV10-2 and TRBJ2-7, with D tentatively TRBD1 or TRBD2 (5 bases each). V was pared by 4 bases and J by 5 bases, with 21 bases between. Germline CDR1 is WSHSY and CDR2 is SAAADI. This CDR3 region has 16 residues. The CDR3 coding sequence is TGCGCCAGCAGTGTACGCCGTGGGACCCTGGGCCACGAGCAGTACTTC. This translates into CASSVRRGTLGHEQYF.

The V call is TRBV28, the J call TRBJ2-7; D is undetermined. V was cut by 3 bases and J by 2 bases, with 5 bases left in between. Germline CDR1 is MDHEN and CDR2 is SYDVKM. This CDR3 spans 12 amino acids. This CDR3 reads CASSFGPYEQYF. The CDR3 nucleotides read TGTGCCAGCAGTTTTGGGCCCTACGAGCAGTACTTC.

This clone came up a few times. The chain carries TRBV2 and TRBJ2-3; a possible D gene is TRBD1 (5 bases). V was pared by 2 bases and J by 2 bases, with 20 bases between. There are 18 residues in the CDR3. Germline lookup yields CDR1 SNHLY and CDR2 FYNNEI. As DNA, the CDR3 is TGTGCCAGCAGTGAATCCCTCTACTTGGGGCGGAACACAGATACGCAGTATTTT. Residues: CASSESLYLGRNTDTQYF.

V usage is TRBV28 and J usage is TRBJ2-3; no firm D call. Per the germline V gene, CDR1 is MDHEN and CDR2 is SYDVKM. The CDR3 loop spans 11 amino acids. V lost 8 bases and J 8 bases, leaving 11 bases between the germline ends. In DNA form, the CDR3 reads TGTGCCAGCTCGATTTTGGTTACGCAGTATTTT. Its translation is CASSILVTQYF.

The chain combines TRBV5-1 with TRBJ2-3; 8 nucleotides line up with TRBD2. This CDR3 is 15 amino acids long. Unmatched junction bases numbered 7, after V lost 3 bases and J lost 4 bases. Germline V CDR1 and CDR2: SGHRS, YFSETQ. The CDR3 region has the DNA TGCGCCAGCAGCTCCGGCGGGGGGACTGCAGATACGCAGTATTTT. Its protein is CASSSGGGTADTQYF. The full variable domain, rest sourced from reference TRBV5-1 and TRBJ2-3, is KAGVTQTPRYLIKTRGQQVTLSCSPISGHRSVSWYQQTPGQGLQFLFEYFSETQRNKGNFPGRFSGRQFSNSRSEMNVSTLELGDSALYLCASSSGGGTADTQYFGPGTRLTVL.

CDR3 nucleotide sequence: TGTGCCAGCAGTGGGACGACCTCCTACGAGCAGTACTTC. Translation gives CASSGTTSYEQYF. The chain employs TRBV28 and TRBJ2-7, with D perhaps matching TRBD1 or TRBD2 (5 bases each). Germline V CDR1 and CDR2: MDHEN, SYDVKM. There are 13 residues in the CDR3. V was cut by 5 bases and J by 0 bases, with 8 bases left in between.

This chain uses TRBV6-1 with TRBJ1-1; D might be TRBD1 (6 bases). The germline CDR1 and CDR2 sequences are MNHNS and SASEGT. The germline V and J ends were trimmed by 10 bases and 1 base, with 13 bases remaining between them. The CDR3 is 13 residues long. The CDR3, as DNA: TGTGCCACCCTGGTGGGACAGAACACTGAAGCTTTCTTT. Translated, it gives CATLVGQNTEAFF.